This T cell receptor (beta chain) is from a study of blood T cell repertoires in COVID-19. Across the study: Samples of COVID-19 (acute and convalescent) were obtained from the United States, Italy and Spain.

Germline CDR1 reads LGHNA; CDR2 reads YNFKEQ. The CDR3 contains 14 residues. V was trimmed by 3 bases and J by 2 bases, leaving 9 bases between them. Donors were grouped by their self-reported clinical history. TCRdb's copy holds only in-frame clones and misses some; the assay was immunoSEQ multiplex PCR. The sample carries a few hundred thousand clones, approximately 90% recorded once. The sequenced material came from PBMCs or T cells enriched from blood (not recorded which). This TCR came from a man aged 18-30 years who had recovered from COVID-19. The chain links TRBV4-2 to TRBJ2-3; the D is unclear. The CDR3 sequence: CASSHPDNTDTQYF. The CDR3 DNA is TGTGCCAGCAGCCACCCCGACAACACAGATACGCAGTATTTT.